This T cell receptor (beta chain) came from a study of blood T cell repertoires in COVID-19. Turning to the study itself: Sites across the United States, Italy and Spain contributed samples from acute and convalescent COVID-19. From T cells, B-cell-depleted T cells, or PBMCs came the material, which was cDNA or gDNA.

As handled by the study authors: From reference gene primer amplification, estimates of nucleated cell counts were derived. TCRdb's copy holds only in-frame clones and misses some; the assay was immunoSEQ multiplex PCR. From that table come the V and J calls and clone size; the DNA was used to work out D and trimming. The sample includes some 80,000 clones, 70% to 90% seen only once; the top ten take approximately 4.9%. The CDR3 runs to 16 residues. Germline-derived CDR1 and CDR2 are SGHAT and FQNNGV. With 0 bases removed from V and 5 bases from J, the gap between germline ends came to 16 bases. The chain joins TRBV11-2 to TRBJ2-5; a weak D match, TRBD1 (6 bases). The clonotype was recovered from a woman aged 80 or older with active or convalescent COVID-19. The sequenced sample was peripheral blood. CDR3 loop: CASSLDVTGREETQYF. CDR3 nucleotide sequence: TGTGCCAGCAGCTTAGACGTGACAGGAAGGGAGGAGACCCAGTACTTC.